The 21 T cell receptor beta chains presented below share a single source sample, sequenced in a study of T cell changes during pregnancy in multiple sclerosis. Sequenced by immunoSEQ multiplex PCR; TCRdb stores in-frame clones only, minus some. The sample includes about 50,000 clones, 92% of them seen just once. Sequences were derived from CD4+ T cells from peripheral blood mononuclear cells, sampled in the second trimester of pregnancy. The receptors originated from a female donor with multiple sclerosis, enrolled in a pregnancy study.

This chain's CDR3 is CASTTQGAGFTGELFF. For the CDR3, the DNA is TGTGCCAGTACCACCCAGGGGGCAGGGTTTACCGGGGAGCTGTTTTTT. The chain uses TRBV19 and TRBJ2-2; TRBD1 agrees at 8 bases. V lost 7 bases and J lost 5; bases outside the gene matches: 12. CDR1 is LNHDA, CDR2 SQIVND, per germline (reference sequence). The CDR3 has 16 residues.

This rearrangement joins TRBV6-5 to TRBJ2-7; 7 bases align to TRBD1. Germline CDR1 reads MNHEY; CDR2 reads SVGAGI. This CDR3 is built from 14 residues. J lost 2 bases, V lost 4 bases, and 5 bases had no gene match. CDR3 coding DNA: TGTGCCAGCAGTTTCACGGACAGGACCTACGAGCAGTACTTC. This codes for CASSFTDRTYEQYF.

The J gene is TRBJ2-3, the V gene TRBV11-2, with TRBD1 as a possible D gene (6 bases). The CDR3 is 16 amino acids. The ends were cut back, 5 bases at V and 0 bases at J, with 15 bases in the middle. CDR1 is SGHAT and CDR2 is FQNNGV in the germline V gene. The CDR3 reads CASSSGGQISTDTQYF. The DNA for the CDR3 is TGTGCCAGCAGCAGTGGGGGCCAGATTAGCACAGATACGCAGTATTTT.

The chain uses TRBV5-4 and TRBJ2-3; 11 nucleotides line up with TRBD2. Trimming at V came to 4 bases and at J to 6 bases, leaving 7 bases not matched to a gene. Germline loops: CDR1 SGHNT, CDR2 YYREEE (reference sequence). The CDR3 contains 15 residues. In DNA form, the CDR3 reads TGTGCCAGCAGCCCCCTAGCGGGGGGTGCGGATACGCAGTATTTT. Amino acids: CASSPLAGGADTQYF. Variable domain in full (rest from reference TRBV5-4 and TRBJ2-3): ETGVTQSPTHLIKTRGQQVTLRCSSQSGHNTVSWYQQALGQGPQFIFQYYREEENGRGNFPPRFSGLQFPNYSSELNVNALELDDSALYLCASSPLAGGADTQYFGPGTRLTVL.

This clone was seen only a few times. The rearrangement links TRBV9 to TRBJ1-6, with a weak D call TRBD1 (6 bases). V was clipped by 5 bases and J by 4 bases, with 16 bases between them. Germline V gene data show CDR1 as SGDLS and CDR2 as YYNGEE. CDR3 length equals 16 residues. CDR3 nucleotides: TGTGCCAGCAGTACTGGACAGTCTCCGTATAATTCACCCCTCCACTTT. This codes for CASSTGQSPYNSPLHF.

This clone is a singleton in its sample. The chain uses TRBV28 and TRBJ2-6; D gene uncertain. Germline assignment: CDR1 MDHEN and CDR2 SYDVKM. The CDR3 spans 14 residues. Trimming shortened V by 3 bases and J by 1 base, and 4 bases separated the two germline ends. CDR3 coding DNA: TGTGCCAGCAGTTTGAGGTCTGGGGCCAACGTCCTGACTTTC. Translated: CASSLRSGANVLTF.

The chain carries TRBV7-2 and TRBJ1-5; D perhaps matches TRBD1 (6 bases). Trimming stripped 5 bases from V and 2 bases from J, with 13 bases between. The CDR3 runs to 15 residues. Germline CDR1 and CDR2: SGHTA and FQGNSA. The CDR3 loop reads CASSRNRAGNQPQHF. CDR3 DNA sequence: TGTGCCAGCAGCCGGAACAGGGCCGGCAATCAGCCCCAGCATTTT.

In this sample, this clone turned up once. CDR3 bases: TGTGCCAGCAAAGGACAGACAACTAATGAAAAACTGTTTTTT. This codes for CASKGQTTNEKLFF. The chain recombines TRBV27 with TRBJ1-4; D possibly corresponds to TRBD1 (6 bases). V was trimmed by 7 bases and J by 0 bases, leaving 9 bases between them. The CDR3 consists of 14 residues. Germline assignment: CDR1 MNHEY and CDR2 SMNVEV (reference sequence). The variable domain in full, with the rest retrieved from reference TRBV27 and TRBJ1-4, is EAQVTQNPRYLITVTGKKLTVTCSQNMNHEYMSWYRQDPGLGLRQIYYSMNVEVTDKGDVPEGYKVSRKEKRNFPLILESPSPNQTSLYFCASKGQTTNEKLFFGSGTQLSVL.

The chain has TRBV10-1 and TRBJ2-3; 11 bases fit TRBD1. The junction had 3 bases not matched to a gene; V was cut back by 6 bases and J by 4 bases. The CDR3 length is 14 residues. The germline gives CDR1 WNHNN, CDR2 SYGVQD (reference sequence). The CDR3 DNA is TGCGCCAGCAGCCGGGACAGGGGGGCAGATACGCAGTATTTT. Amino acid sequence: CASSRDRGADTQYF.

V and J are TRBV5-1 and TRBJ1-1, with D possibly TRBD1 on 6 matching bases. Per germline, CDR1 SGHRS and CDR2 YFSETQ. The CDR3 contains 15 residues. V was trimmed by 2 bases and J by 7 bases, leaving 18 bases between them. The CDR3 sequence: CASSFSTPGGNEAFF. CDR3 DNA sequence: TGCGCCAGCAGCTTTTCGACCCCGGGGGGCAATGAAGCTTTCTTT.

The chain carries TRBV30 and TRBJ2-1; 7 positions match TRBD2. J lost 5 bases, V lost 3 bases, and 7 bases had no gene match. CDR3 length: 14 residues. Per germline, CDR1 GTSNPN and CDR2 SVGIG (reference sequence). CDR3 sequence (DNA): TGTGCCTGGAGGTGGTACGGGGGGAACAATGAGCAGTTCTTC. It codes for CAWRWYGGNNEQFF.

V usage is TRBV29-1 and J usage is TRBJ2-1; 8 bases fit TRBD1. After removal of 6 bases from V and 5 bases from J, the junction contained 9 bases not matched to a gene. The CDR3 consists of 14 residues. Looked up from germline, CDR1 is SQVTM and CDR2 is ANQGSEA. The CDR3 nucleotides read TGCAGCGTAGGACACAGGGGGGCCAACAATGAGCAGTTCTTC. Its translation is CSVGHRGANNEQFF.

This rearrangement joins TRBV13 to TRBJ2-2; D call uncertain. The V and J ends lost 5 bases and 0 bases respectively, with 4 bases between them. This CDR3 has 13 amino acids. Germline CDR1 reads PRHDT; CDR2 reads FYEKMQ (reference sequence). The CDR3 DNA reads as TGTGCCAGCAGCCCCTCGAACACCGGGGAGCTGTTTTTT. Its translation is CASSPSNTGELFF.

This rearrangement joins TRBV5-1 to TRBJ1-2; 8 nucleotides line up with TRBD1. This CDR3 contains 17 residues. The V gene's germline CDR1 is SGHRS and CDR2 YFSETQ. The V gene end was trimmed by 0 bases and the J gene end by 8 bases; junction bases not matched to a gene: 15. The CDR3 sequence is CASSLAISSTGGRGYTF. The CDR3 DNA is TGCGCCAGCAGCTTGGCCATATCTTCCACAGGGGGAAGAGGCTACACCTTC.

The CDR3 loop is CASSLDTWNTEAFF. In DNA, the CDR3 is TGTGCCAGTAGTCTTGACACCTGGAACACTGAAGCTTTCTTT. This sequence joins TRBV19 and TRBJ1-1; no firm D call. V lost 5 bases and J lost 1, with 11 bases in between. Looked up from germline, CDR1 is LNHDA and CDR2 is SQIVND (reference sequence). This CDR3 is 14 amino acids long.

This chain connects TRBV6-5 to TRBJ1-5, with TRBD1 as a possible D gene (5 bases). Germline values: CDR1 MNHEY, CDR2 SVGAGI. V was pared by 5 bases and J by 3 bases, with 11 bases between. The length of the CDR3 is 14 residues. The CDR3 DNA sequence: TGTGCCAGCAGTCCCGGGACTTCCAATCAGCCCCAGCATTTT. It specifies CASSPGTSNQPQHF.

This sequence joins TRBV9 and TRBJ2-3; 10 nucleotides line up with TRBD1. Germline CDR1 is SGDLS and CDR2 is YYNGEE. The CDR3 is 14 amino acids. The J segment lost 0 bases and the V segment lost 7 bases, leaving 2 bases of the junction unmatched. The CDR3 spells CASQTGGSTDTQYF. The CDR3 DNA reads TGTGCCAGCCAGACAGGGGGCAGCACAGATACGCAGTATTTT.

This clone was observed a single time. The chain is built from TRBV7-9 and TRBJ1-2; D may be TRBD1 (6 bases). Looked up from germline, CDR1 is SEHNR and CDR2 is FQNEAQ (reference sequence). This CDR3 has 17 amino acids. Trimming cost V 4 bases and J 6 bases, with 24 bases left between them. In nucleotides, the CDR3 is TGTGCCAGCAGCTCGAGATCGGCGGGGGCCTGGGGAGATGGCTACACCTTC. Its protein product is CASSSRSAGAWGDGYTF.

This clone was counted only a few times. CDR3 loop: CASSDPGFNQPQHF. Here the CDR3 DNA reads TGCGCCAGCAGTGATCCCGGGTTCAATCAGCCCCAGCATTTT. The rearrangement uses TRBV10-2 and TRBJ1-5; unclear D gene. The V end lost 3 bases, the J end lost 3 bases, and 9 bases lay between the germline ends. CDR3 length equals 14 residues. Per the germline V gene, CDR1 is WSHSY and CDR2 is SAAADI.

The chain recombines TRBV19 with TRBJ1-5; no definite D call. CDR3 size: 17 residues. Trimming left V 4 bases short and J 0 bases short, with 16 bases between. Germline values: CDR1 LNHDA, CDR2 SQIVND (reference sequence). This chain's CDR3 is CASSKLPVGYSNQPQHF. CDR3 bases: TGTGCCAGTAGTAAGCTTCCGGTTGGTTATAGCAATCAGCCCCAGCATTTT.

This clone has more than one count but fewer than ten. J is TRBJ1-6 and V is TRBV7-9; a possible D gene is TRBD1 (5 bases). V was pared by 10 bases and J by 9 bases, with 19 bases between. This CDR3 spans 14 amino acids. Germline assignment: CDR1 SEHNR and CDR2 FQNEAQ (reference sequence). CDR3 bases: TGTGCCATTTCGTGGGAGGGGATTAGTTCACCCCTCCACTTT. Protein sequence: CAISWEGISSPLHF.